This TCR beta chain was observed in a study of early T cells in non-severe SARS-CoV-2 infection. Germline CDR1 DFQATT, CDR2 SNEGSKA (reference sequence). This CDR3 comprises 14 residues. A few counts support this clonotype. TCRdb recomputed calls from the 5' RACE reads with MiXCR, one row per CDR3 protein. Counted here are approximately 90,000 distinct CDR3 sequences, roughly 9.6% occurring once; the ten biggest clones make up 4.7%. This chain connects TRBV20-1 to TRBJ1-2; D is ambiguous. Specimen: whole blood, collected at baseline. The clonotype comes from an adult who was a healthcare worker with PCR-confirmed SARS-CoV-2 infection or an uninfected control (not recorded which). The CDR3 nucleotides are TGCAGCGCTGCGAGACCCCCGGGGAACTATGGCTACACCTTC. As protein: CSAARPPGNYGYTF.